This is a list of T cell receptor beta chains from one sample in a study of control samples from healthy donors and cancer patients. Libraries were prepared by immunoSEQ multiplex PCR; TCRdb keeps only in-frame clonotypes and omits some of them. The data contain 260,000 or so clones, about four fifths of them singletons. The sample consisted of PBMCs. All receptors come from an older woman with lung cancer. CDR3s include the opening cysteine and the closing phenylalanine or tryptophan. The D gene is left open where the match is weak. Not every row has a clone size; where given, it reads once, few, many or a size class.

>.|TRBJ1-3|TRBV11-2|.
CASSLVSGASGNTIYF
TGTGCCAGCAGCTTAGTGTCGGGTGCCTCTGGAAACACCATATATTTT
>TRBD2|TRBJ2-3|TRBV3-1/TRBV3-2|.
CASSQDSGGVTDTQYF
TGTGCCAGCAGCCAAGATAGCGGGGGGGTCACAGATACGCAGTATTTT
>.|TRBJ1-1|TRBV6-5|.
CASSSTRQAVAFF
TGTGCCAGCAGTTCTACCCGACAGGCGGTAGCTTTCTTT
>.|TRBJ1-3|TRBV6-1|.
CASSELPVGSGNTIYF
TGTGCCAGCAGTGAACTCCCCGTGGGCTCTGGAAACACCATATATTTT
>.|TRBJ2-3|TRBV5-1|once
CASSGGRVRTDTQYF
TGCGCCAGCAGCGGCGGGCGGGTTCGCACAGATACGCAGTATTTT
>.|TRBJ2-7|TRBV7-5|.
CARMVGEYEQYF
TGTGCCAGAATGGTGGGAGAATACGAGCAGTACTTC
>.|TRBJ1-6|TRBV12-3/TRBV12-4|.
CASRITGDSPLHF
TGTGCCAGCAGGATTACGGGGGATTCACCCCTCCACTTT
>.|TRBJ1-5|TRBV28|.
CASSLGGGSGQPQHF
TGTGCCAGCAGTTTGGGAGGGGGTAGTGGTCAGCCCCAGCATTTT
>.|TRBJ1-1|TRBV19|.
CASSIEGNTEAFF
TGTGCCAGTAGTATAGAGGGAAACACTGAAGCTTTCTTT
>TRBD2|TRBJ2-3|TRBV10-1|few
CASSELWTSGSTDTQYF
TGCGCCAGCAGTGAGTTGTGGACTAGCGGTAGCACAGATACGCAGTATTTT
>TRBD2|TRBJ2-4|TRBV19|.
CASSIPGLAGAVTKNIQYF
TGTGCCAGTAGTATACCGGGACTAGCGGGAGCGGTGACCAAAAACATTCAGTACTTC
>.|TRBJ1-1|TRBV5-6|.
CASSPPTGYTEAFF
TGTGCCAGCAGCCCACCAACAGGGTACACTGAAGCTTTCTTT
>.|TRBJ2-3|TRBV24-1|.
CATSEGGNPAGDTQYF
TGTGCCACCAGCGAGGGTGGAAACCCGGCAGGAGATACGCAGTATTTT
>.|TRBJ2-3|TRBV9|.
CASSVGLTDTQYF
TGTGCCAGCAGCGTAGGACTCACAGATACGCAGTATTTT
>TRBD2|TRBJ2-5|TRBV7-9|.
CASSSPRPIAGGRQETQYF
TGTGCCAGCAGCTCACCCCGACCTATAGCGGGAGGAAGACAAGAGACCCAGTACTTC
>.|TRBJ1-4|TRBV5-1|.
CASSWGPQGGEKLFF
TGCGCCAGCAGCTGGGGCCCGCAAGGGGGGGAAAAACTGTTTTTT
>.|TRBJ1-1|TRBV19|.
CASSLTGRANTEAFF
TGTGCCAGTAGCTTGACTGGGCGGGCGAACACTGAAGCTTTCTTT
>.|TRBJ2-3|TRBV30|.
CAWSVGLAFGTDTQYF
TGTGCCTGGAGTGTTGGGCTAGCTTTTGGCACAGATACGCAGTATTTT
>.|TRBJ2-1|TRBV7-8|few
CASSFASGALGQFF
TGTGCCAGCAGCTTCGCATCGGGGGCCCTAGGGCAGTTCTTC
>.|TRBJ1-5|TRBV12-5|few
CASGLSWGRRNQPQHF
TGTGCTAGTGGTTTGTCGTGGGGCAGGCGCAATCAGCCCCAGCATTTT
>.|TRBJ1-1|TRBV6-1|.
CASSDGRLNTEAFF
TGTGCCAGCAGTGATGGACGGCTGAACACTGAAGCTTTCTTT
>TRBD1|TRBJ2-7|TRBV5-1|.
CASRQTGGIYEQYF
TGCGCCAGCAGACAGACAGGGGGTATCTACGAGCAGTACTTC
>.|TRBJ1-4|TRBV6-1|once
CASSDRVRNEKLFF
TGTGCCAGCAGTGACCGGGTGAGGAATGAAAAACTGTTTTTT
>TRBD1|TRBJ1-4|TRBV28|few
CASSLPGGPTNEKLFF
TGTGCCAGCAGTTTACCAGGGGGTCCAACTAATGAAAAACTGTTTTTT
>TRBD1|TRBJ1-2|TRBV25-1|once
CASSETGTGTYGYTF
TGTGCCAGCAGTGAAACCGGGACAGGCACCTATGGCTACACCTTC
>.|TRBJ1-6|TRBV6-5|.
CASGRGGDSPLHF
TGTGCCAGCGGCCGGGGGGGGGATTCACCCCTCCACTTT
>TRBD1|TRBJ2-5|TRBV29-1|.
CSVDRGRETQYF
TGCAGCGTTGACAGGGGGCGGGAGACCCAGTACTTC
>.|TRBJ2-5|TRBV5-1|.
CASSLHGETQYF
TGCGCCAGCAGCTTGCATGGAGAGACCCAGTACTTC
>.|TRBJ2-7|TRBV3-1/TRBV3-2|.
CASSQGSAESYEQYF
TGTGCCAGCAGCCAAGGTAGCGCGGAGTCCTACGAGCAGTACTTC
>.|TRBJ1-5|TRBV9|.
CASSVGGQNNQPQHF
TGTGCCAGCAGCGTGGGTGGACAGAACAATCAGCCCCAGCATTTT
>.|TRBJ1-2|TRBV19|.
CASSRYAYGYTF
TGTGCCAGTAGTAGGTATGCCTATGGCTACACCTTC
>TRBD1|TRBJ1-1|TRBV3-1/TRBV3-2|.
CASSHSPGTGGTEAFF
TGTGCCAGCAGCCATTCCCCCGGGACAGGGGGTACTGAAGCTTTCTTT
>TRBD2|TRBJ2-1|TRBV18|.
CASSPSASGITYNEQFF
TGTGCCAGCTCACCATCGGCTAGCGGGATAACTTACAATGAGCAGTTCTTC
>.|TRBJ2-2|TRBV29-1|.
CSVPDRSNTGELFF
TGCAGCGTACCGGACAGATCGAACACCGGGGAGCTGTTTTTT
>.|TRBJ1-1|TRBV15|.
CATSIGDTEAFF
TGTGCCACCAGCATAGGGGACACTGAAGCTTTCTTT
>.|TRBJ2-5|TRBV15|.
CATSGGVAHQETQYF
TGTGCCACCAGCGGTGGCGTAGCGCACCAAGAGACCCAGTACTTC
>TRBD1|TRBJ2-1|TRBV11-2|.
CASRRTGGAYNEQFF
TGTGCCAGCAGGCGGACAGGGGGCGCCTACAATGAGCAGTTCTTC
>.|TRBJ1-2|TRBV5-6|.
CASSLANRNYGYTF
TGTGCCAGCAGCTTGGCCAACAGGAACTATGGCTACACCTTC
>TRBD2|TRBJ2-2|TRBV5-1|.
CASSLLGLAGGNTGELFF
TGCGCCAGCAGCCTCCTAGGACTAGCGGGGGGGAACACCGGGGAGCTGTTTTTT
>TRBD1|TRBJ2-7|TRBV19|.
CASEPAGGGTYEQYF
TGTGCCAGTGAACCAGCAGGGGGCGGAACCTACGAGCAGTACTTC
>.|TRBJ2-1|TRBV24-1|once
CATSDQVSSYNEQFF
TGTGCCACCAGTGATCAGGTGAGCTCCTACAATGAGCAGTTCTTC
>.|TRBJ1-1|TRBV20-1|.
CSASRDMNTEAFF
TGCAGTGCTAGTCGGGACATGAACACTGAAGCTTTCTTT
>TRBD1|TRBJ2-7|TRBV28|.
CASSPGDRGRIAGAYEQYF
TGTGCCAGCAGTCCGGGGGACAGGGGGCGAATAGCGGGAGCTTACGAGCAGTACTTC
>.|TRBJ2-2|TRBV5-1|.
CASSPGTTNTGELFF
TGCGCCAGCAGCCCCGGGACCACGAACACCGGGGAGCTGTTTTTT
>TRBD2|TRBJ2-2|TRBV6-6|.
CASRTSEGVTGELFF
TGTGCCAGCAGAACTAGCGAGGGAGTCACCGGGGAGCTGTTTTTT
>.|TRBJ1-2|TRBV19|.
CASSVPGTSLTLGYGYTF
TGTGCCAGTAGTGTTCCCGGGACCTCATTAACCCTCGGGTATGGCTACACCTTC
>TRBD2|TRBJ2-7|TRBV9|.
CASSLAGGIYEQYF
TGTGCCAGCAGCTTGGCGGGGGGTATCTACGAGCAGTACTTC
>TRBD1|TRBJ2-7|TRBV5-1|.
CASNDRAGYEQYF
TGCGCCAGCAACGACAGGGCGGGTTACGAGCAGTACTTC
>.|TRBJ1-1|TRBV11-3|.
CASSSDTSPEAFF
TGTGCCAGCAGCTCCGATACCAGCCCTGAAGCTTTCTTT
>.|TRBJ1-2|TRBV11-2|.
CASSPVRGAGGYTF
TGTGCCAGCAGCCCCGTGCGGGGGGCAGGTGGCTACACCTTC
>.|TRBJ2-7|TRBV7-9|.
CASSLQISYEQYF
TGTGCCAGCAGCTTACAGATCTCCTACGAGCAGTACTTC
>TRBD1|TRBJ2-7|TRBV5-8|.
CASRYRGLNAYEQYF
TGTGCCAGCAGGTACAGGGGGCTCAATGCTTACGAGCAGTACTTC
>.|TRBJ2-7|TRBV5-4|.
CASSNGGIGYEQYF
TGTGCCAGCAGCAATGGAGGCATCGGCTACGAGCAGTACTTC
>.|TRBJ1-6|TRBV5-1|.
CASSLESGLNSPLHF
TGCGCCAGCAGCTTGGAGTCGGGGCTCAATTCACCCCTCCACTTT
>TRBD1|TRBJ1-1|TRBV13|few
CASSSNRGGRTEAFF
TGTGCCAGCAGCTCGAACAGGGGGGGTCGCACTGAAGCTTTCTTT
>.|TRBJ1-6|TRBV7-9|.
CASSWGGDGPLHF
TGTGCCAGCAGCTGGGGGGGAGATGGGCCCCTCCACTTT
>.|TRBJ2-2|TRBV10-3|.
CAISESGELFF
TGTGCCATCAGTGAGTCCGGGGAGCTGTTTTTT
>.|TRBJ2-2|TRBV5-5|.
CASSLEHRRELFF
TGTGCCAGCAGCTTAGAACACCGGAGGGAGCTGTTTTTT
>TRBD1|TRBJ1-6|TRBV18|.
CASSEQGDSPLHF
TGTGCCAGCTCAGAGCAGGGGGATTCACCCCTCCACTTT